Reported below is one T cell receptor (beta chain). The antigen remains undetermined. Sampled while nominally healthy, donors likely had unrecorded immune exposures. The sample belongs to a study of cytomegalovirus exposure and HLA in healthy donors. General study points: Within an earlier analysis, most TCR beta V segments proved productive either about 87% or about 30% of the time. Among the most significant clusters, several appeared linked to common viral pathogens in a later analysis.

Both 60 Vbeta primers and 13 Jbeta primers went into the PCR. The authors' processing: Per a later analysis, the number of unique TCR beta chains was approximately 80 million, of which about 10 million were shared. The assay was immunoSEQ multiplex PCR, and TCRdb's table has in-frame clones only and misses some. V and J calls and clone size are those listed in that table; D and trimming were worked out from the DNA. The sample yields about 55,000 clones, roughly 80% seen once. The CDR3 length is 17 residues. Germline CDR1 and CDR2: SEHNR and FQNEAQ (reference sequence). V gave up 1 base and J gave up 7 bases, with 17 bases separating them.

The rearrangement joins TRBV7-9 to TRBJ1-6, with TRBD1 as a possible D gene (6 bases). This receptor was taken from a man younger than 45 in good health and CMV-seronegative. Sequenced sample: PBMCs. The CDR3 protein is CASSLGARGASNSPLHF. DNA for the CDR3: TGTGCCAGCAGCTTAGGGGCACGGGGGGCCTCGAATTCACCCCTCCACTTT.